A single T cell receptor beta chain is shown here with its context. This sample was taken from a study of control samples from healthy donors and cancer patients. Sequenced by immunoSEQ multiplex PCR; TCRdb stores in-frame clones only, minus some. The sample has about 200,000 clones; the top ten hold 2.2%. V lost 3 bases, J lost 3 bases, and 11 bases lay in between. CDR3 length equals 14 residues. Germline loops: CDR1 SGHAT, CDR2 FQNNGV. Sequencing input: blood. This chain joins TRBV11-2 and TRBJ1-2, with TRBD1 as a possible D gene (6 bases). The origin of this receptor is a woman between 25 and 40 years old in good health. The CDR3 protein is CASSFAGAHYGYTF. DNA for the CDR3: TGTGCCAGCAGCTTTGCAGGGGCGCACTATGGCTACACCTTC. Together with reference TRBV11-2 and TRBJ1-2, the CDR3 gives the full variable domain: EAGVAQSPRYKIIEKRQSVAFWCNPISGHATLYWYQQILGQGPKLLIQFQNNGVVDDSQLPKDRFSAERLKGVDSTLKIQPAKLEDSAVYLCASSFAGAHYGYTFGSGTRLTVV.